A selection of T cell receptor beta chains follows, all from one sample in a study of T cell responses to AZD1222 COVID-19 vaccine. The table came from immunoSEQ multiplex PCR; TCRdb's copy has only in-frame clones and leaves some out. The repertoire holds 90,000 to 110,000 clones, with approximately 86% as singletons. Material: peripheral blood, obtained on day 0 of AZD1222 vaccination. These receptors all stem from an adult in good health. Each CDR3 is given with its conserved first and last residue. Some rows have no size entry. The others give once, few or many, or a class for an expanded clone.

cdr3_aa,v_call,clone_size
CASSLQEPRQETQYF,TRBV5-1,NA
CASSAIGGADEQYF,TRBV7-9,NA
CASSIETGAHTEAFF,TRBV5-1,NA
CASSQQLGSYGYTF,TRBV3-1/TRBV3-2,NA
CASSQDLNYGYTF,TRBV3-1/TRBV3-2,NA
CASSQETGVQPQHF,TRBV4-3,NA
CASSLMGTGDRGYTF,TRBV7-9,NA
CASSLGAATNEKLFF,TRBV5-1,once
CASGPGAGGLTGELFF,TRBV7-2,NA
CASSLEGSGTYNEQFF,TRBV18,NA
CASSLALRGDGYTF,TRBV5-4,once
CASIKGTEAFF,TRBV19,NA
CASSHLGGPGNTIYF,TRBV4-1,NA
CASSKGTLEQYF,TRBV14,NA
CASSFRLVSDTQYF,TRBV7-2,NA
CASSKVGVPTVNTEAFF,TRBV21-1,NA
CASISGGSGGEQYF,TRBV28,NA
CASSLLAGGLNEQFF,TRBV7-3,NA
CASSLTHNQPQHF,TRBV7-2,few
CASSLAGGETQYF,TRBV12-3/TRBV12-4,few
CANLMSRDILAGVEETQYF,TRBV21-1,NA
CASSEPGTDTQYF,TRBV4-2,NA
CASSQPGQGVDGYTF,TRBV4-1,NA
CASKGAGQLNYGYTF,TRBV19,NA
CASSYSTGGDGQPQHF,TRBV6-2/TRBV6-3,NA
CASSQLAEGAAGSTPGFETQYF,TRBV23-1,NA
CASSESQGLNEQFF,TRBV10-1,NA
CASSLADRSNSFWF,TRBV28,NA
CASSEEDRGYTEAFF,TRBV5-1,NA
CAISESETNYGYTF,TRBV10-3,once
CASSDTGFLNEKLFF,TRBV28,few
CASSPTSGGAYEQYF,TRBV18,NA
CALRAVPLDTQYF,TRBV30,NA
CASSRDGSSGANVLTF,TRBV5-1,NA
CASAQGSNQPQHF,TRBV28,NA
CASSPEGNSYEQYF,TRBV6-5,NA
CASSSPSGVSDTQYF,TRBV7-9,NA
CASSVQGETQYF,TRBV7-9,NA
CASSQQGGEWVEAFF,TRBV27,NA
CAILSPSGNTIYF,TRBV10-3,NA
CASRQTSGRGETQYF,TRBV5-4,NA
CARSLLIPGLASETQYF,TRBV7-5,NA
CSVKFPGQGTGELFF,TRBV29-1,NA
CASSQWGRDTEAFF,TRBV14,NA
CASSVRDTVSPLHF,TRBV27,NA
CASSYRGDGLSEQYF,TRBV6-5,few
CASSETSDLLGYTF,TRBV6-1,NA
CASTEAGVTEAFF,TRBV5-1,NA
CASSSGTGYGEQYF,TRBV19,NA
CSASYSHKNSPLHF,TRBV20-1,NA